This T cell receptor (beta chain) was recorded in a study of cytomegalovirus exposure and HLA in healthy donors. All donors participated as healthy donors of bone marrow. Of note for this clone: Its antigen remains unknown.

Findings and caveats of the study: An analysis was carried out later, and it reportedly showed fewer N-insertions in an Asian-associated ancestry cluster than the approximately 680-donor mean. DRB1 showed the most TCR associations and HLA-C the fewest in a later analysis, as rates varied by HLA locus.

In the PCR, 60 Vbeta and 13 Jbeta primers were used. Original analysis: Later, an analysis found tens of millions of unique TCR beta chains, and approximately 10 million of these were shared. The table came from immunoSEQ multiplex PCR; TCRdb's copy has only in-frame clones and leaves some out. The DNA was the basis for D and trimming; V, J and clone size are from that table. This sample has 300,000 or so clones, with 84% found just once. Germline V CDR1 and CDR2: SGDLS, YYNGEE. The V gene lost 2 bases and the J gene lost 0 bases, with 7 bases spanning the gap. This CDR3 comprises 14 residues. The sequencing sample was made of PBMCs. This receptor was obtained from a woman in her forties in good health and CMV-seropositive. V usage is TRBV9 and J usage is TRBJ2-3, with unresolved D. CDR3 sequence (DNA): TGTGCCAGCAGCGTGTCCCCTAGCACAGATACGCAGTATTTT. Its protein product is CASSVSPSTDTQYF.